The clone carrying this T cell receptor beta chain was picked up a small number of times. Its cognate antigen is unknown. The sample is drawn from a study of beta chain features in type 1 diabetes. Sequencing targeted expressed TCRB transcripts, as all isolated RNA had been reverse transcribed. Only in-frame clones appear in the TCRdb table, and some are missing; sequencing was by immunoSEQ multiplex PCR. The sample comprises about 260,000 clones, around 24% of which are singletons, and roughly 0.011% rests with the top ten. Findings and caveats of the study: A moderate, significant TCRB CDR3 shortening appeared in type 1 diabetes across four CD4+ subsets.

A CD45RO/CCR7/CD25/CD127/CD95/CD27 panel sorted naive, central memory, regulatory and stem cell-like memory CD4+ cells. Purity (above 98%) was reached by all sorted populations. The V gene end was trimmed by 3 bases and the J gene end by 6 bases; junction bases not matched to a gene: 15. CDR3 size: 17 residues. Germline V gives CDR1 SGDLS, CDR2 YYNGEE. The rearrangement uses TRBV9 and TRBJ2-1, with 7 positions matching TRBD1. The specimen was naive CD4+ T cells from blood. This TCR came from a woman aged 25 to 39 with type 1 diabetes. DNA of the CDR3: TGTGCCAGCAGCGCAAGGGTCGGGACAGCTACCAGCAATGAGCAGTTCTTC. This codes for CASSARVGTATSNEQFF. The full variable domain, completed using reference TRBV9 and TRBJ2-1, is DSGVTQTPKHLITATGQRVTLRCSPRSGDLSVYWYQQSLDQGLQFLIQYYNGEERAKGNILERFSAQQFPDLHSELNLSSLELGDSALYFCASSARVGTATSNEQFFGPGTRLTVL.